This is a list of T cell receptor beta chains from one sample in a study of T cells in Graves' hyperthyroidism and ophthalmopathy. TCRdb reprocessed the multiplex PCR reads via MiXCR and lists one record per CDR3 protein. In the table there are hundreds of thousands of distinct CDR3 sequences, roughly 15% of which are singletons. The sequenced sample was blood. Receptor source: a middle-aged woman with Graves' ophthalmopathy. Each CDR3 is given with its conserved first and last residue. D genes are given only for firm matches. A row's size may be missing; if present it is once, few, many or a size class.

v_gene	abundance	j_gene	d_gene	CDR3nt	CDR3aa
TRBV4-1	NA	TRBJ2-7	NA	TGCGCCAGCAGCCAAGCCGGGACGTCGTCCTACGAGCAGTACTTC	CASSQAGTSSYEQYF
TRBV28	many	TRBJ2-7	NA	TGTGCCAGCAGCCAGGCCCCAGCATACGAGCAGTACTTC	CASSQAPAYEQYF
TRBV28	many	TRBJ1-1	NA	TGTGCCAGCAGTTTAGGGCGGGGACCGTTGAACACTGAAGCTTTCTTT	CASSLGRGPLNTEAFF
TRBV29-1	NA	TRBJ1-2	NA	TGCAGCGTTGTGAAGGTCCGCTATGGCTACACCTTC	CSVVKVRYGYTF
TRBV28	many	TRBJ2-6	NA	TGTGCCAGCAGTACAGGGTTCCACTCTGGGGCCAACGTCCTGACTTTC	CASSTGFHSGANVLTF
TRBV6-5	NA	TRBJ1-1	NA	TGTGCCAGCAGTTCTCCCCAAGGGGTTAGGAACACTGAAGCTTTCTTT	CASSSPQGVRNTEAFF
TRBV6-1	many	TRBJ2-2	NA	TGTGCCAGCCGCAAGGGGGGAGGGAACACCGGGGAGCTGTTTTTT	CASRKGGGNTGELFF
TRBV15	once	TRBJ1-2	NA	TGTGCCACCAGCAGAGTTAAACAGGGTGGTGGCTACACCTTC	CATSRVKQGGGYTF
TRBV11-2	many	TRBJ2-6	NA	TGTGCCAGCAGCGAACAGCCCGCAGCTGGGGCCAACGTCCTGACTTTC	CASSEQPAAGANVLTF
TRBV7-3	many	TRBJ2-5	NA	TGTGCCAGCAGCAGGAGCGGCCAAGAGACCCAGTACTTC	CASSRSGQETQYF
TRBV29-1	many	TRBJ1-2	TRBD1	TGCAGCGTTGAAAGGCAGGGGGACCTCTATGGCTACACCTTC	CSVERQGDLYGYTF
TRBV27	many	TRBJ2-7	TRBD1	TGTGCCAGCAGTTTTAACAGGGGGCGTCCCGAGCAGTACTTC	CASSFNRGRPEQYF
TRBV15	few	TRBJ2-7	NA	TGTGCCACCAGCAGACCACCCCTTAGCGAGCAGTACTTC	CATSRPPLSEQYF
TRBV4-3	NA	TRBJ2-2	NA	TGCGCCAGCAGCCAAGGACAGGCAAACACCGGGGAGCTGTTTTTT	CASSQGQANTGELFF
TRBV6-1	NA	TRBJ2-7	NA	TGTGCCAGCAGTGAAAGTGATAGCTACGAGCAGTACTTC	CASSESDSYEQYF
TRBV6-2/TRBV6-3	many	TRBJ1-2	NA	TGTGCCAGCACGCCAGGCACAAGGCACTATGGCTACACCTTC	CASTPGTRHYGYTF
TRBV28	many	TRBJ1-2	NA	TGTGCCAGCAGTGGCCTGTTTGGCTACACCTTC	CASSGLFGYTF
TRBV7-8	many	TRBJ2-7	TRBD2	TGTGCCAGCAGCCCTAGGGTCCCCGCGGGACTAGAAACTGACGAGCAGTACTTC	CASSPRVPAGLETDEQYF
TRBV2	NA	TRBJ1-2	NA	TGTGCCAGACAGGGTAACGGCTACACCTTC	CARQGNGYTF
TRBV7-8	many	TRBJ2-5	NA	TGTGCCAGCAGCTTTGCCCTGCCCCAGCAAGAGACCCAGTACTTC	CASSFALPQQETQYF
TRBV6-5	many	TRBJ1-6	TRBD1	TGTGCCAGCCGAACCGGGACAGGGGATAATTCACCCCTCCACTTT	CASRTGTGDNSPLHF
TRBV19	many	TRBJ2-2	NA	TGTGCCAGTACCGCCCCGTCCAGCGGTCGGACGGTCGGGGAGCTGTTTTTT	CASTAPSSGRTVGELFF
TRBV2	many	TRBJ2-5	NA	TGTGCCAGCAATGGAGAGGGAGAGACCCAGTACTTC	CASNGEGETQYF
TRBV6-1	NA	TRBJ2-5	TRBD2	TGTGCCAGCAGCGATCGACTAGCGGGAGACGGAGAGACCCAGTACTTC	CASSDRLAGDGETQYF
TRBV6-2/TRBV6-3	many	TRBJ2-2	NA	TGTGCCAGCAGTTACTCGAGGGGAAGCCCCAGGTCCACCGGGGAGCTGTTTTTT	CASSYSRGSPRSTGELFF
TRBV5-1	many	TRBJ1-1	NA	TGCGCCAGCAGCTTGGATGTTATGAACACTGAAGCTTTCTTT	CASSLDVMNTEAFF
TRBV7-6	many	TRBJ1-2	NA	TGTGCCAGCAGCGCCACCGCAGAGTATGGCTACACCTTC	CASSATAEYGYTF
TRBV6-2/TRBV6-3	few	TRBJ1-4	NA	TGTGCCAGCAGTTATCCGGGAAAACTGTTTTTT	CASSYPGKLFF
TRBV12-5	many	TRBJ1-5	NA	TGTGCTAGTGGACTACTTGACAGTAGCAATCAGCCCCAGCATTTT	CASGLLDSSNQPQHF
TRBV10-3	many	TRBJ1-5	NA	TGTGCCATCAGTGAGAGCCAGGCTGGCAATCAGCCCCAGCATTTT	CAISESQAGNQPQHF
TRBV29-1	many	TRBJ1-2	NA	TGCAGCGTCCAACAGGGTCGTAACTATGGCTACACCTTC	CSVQQGRNYGYTF
TRBV7-2	many	TRBJ1-1	NA	TGTGCCAGCAGCTCTCGGACAGCGGAGAACACTGAAGCTTTCTTT	CASSSRTAENTEAFF
TRBV6-5	NA	TRBJ2-7	TRBD2	TGTGCCAGCAGTTACGGGGGAGTAGCGGGACTACACGAGCAGTACTTC	CASSYGGVAGLHEQYF
TRBV28	many	TRBJ1-1	NA	TGTGCCAGCAGTTTACCGCAGGGGACTAGGGGCCTCATGAACACTGAAGCTTTCTTT	CASSLPQGTRGLMNTEAFF
TRBV2	many	TRBJ1-2	NA	TGTGCCAGCACCTATCTAGAAAACTATGGCTACACCTTC	CASTYLENYGYTF
TRBV5-1	NA	TRBJ1-3	NA	TGCGCCAGCAGCTTGGGGCAGGGAATGGCCTCTGGAAACACCATATATTTT	CASSLGQGMASGNTIYF
TRBV29-1	many	TRBJ2-7	NA	TGCAGCGTTGGCCGGGTCTTAGACGAGCAGTACTTC	CSVGRVLDEQYF
TRBV12-3/TRBV12-4	many	TRBJ2-7	TRBD1	TGTGCCAGCAGTTGGGACAGCAACTACGAGCAGTACTTC	CASSWDSNYEQYF
TRBV28	few	TRBJ2-7	NA	TGTGCCAGCAGTTTATCTTGGCAGGGGACAACCTACGAGCAGTACTTC	CASSLSWQGTTYEQYF
TRBV28	many	TRBJ2-7	NA	TGTGCCAGCATCGGGCCTGCGAGGGAGCAGTACTTC	CASIGPAREQYF
TRBV9	many	TRBJ2-2	TRBD2	TGTGCCAGCAGCGGACGGGAGGGCCTCGGTTGGACCGGGGAGCTGTTTTTT	CASSGREGLGWTGELFF
TRBV7-9	many	TRBJ2-5	NA	TGTGCCAGCAGCTTAGCGCGATCAGGGAGAGAGACCCAGTACTTC	CASSLARSGRETQYF
TRBV7-6	many	TRBJ1-1	NA	TGTGCCAGCAGCTCTTTTGCGTCCTCGAACACTGAAGCTTTCTTT	CASSSFASSNTEAFF
TRBV28	many	TRBJ2-7	NA	TGTGCCAGCAGTGATAGGACAGAGACCTACGAGCAGTACTTC	CASSDRTETYEQYF
TRBV3-1	many	TRBJ2-7	TRBD2	TGTGCCAGCAGCCCCGGACTAGACCTAGGCGAGCAGTACTTC	CASSPGLDLGEQYF
TRBV6-2/TRBV6-3	many	TRBJ2-2	NA	TGTGCCAGCAGGCCCGGGAGTCTCACCGGGGAGCTGTTTTTT	CASRPGSLTGELFF
TRBV11-1	NA	TRBJ2-5	NA	TGTGCCAGCAGCTTCAGGGACTGGGGAGAGACCCAGTACTTC	CASSFRDWGETQYF
TRBV29-1	NA	TRBJ2-2	NA	TGCAGCGTTGCTCAGGGCCCCGGGGAGCTGTTTTTT	CSVAQGPGELFF
TRBV5-1	NA	TRBJ2-1	NA	TGCGCCAGCAGTTTTCTGGCGGAGGGTGAGCAGTTCTTC	CASSFLAEGEQFF
TRBV18	many	TRBJ1-2	NA	TGTGCCAGCTCACGAATCGGGAAGGATGGCTACACCTTC	CASSRIGKDGYTF
TRBV2	many	TRBJ1-1	NA	TGTGCCAGCAGAGAACAGAACACTGAAGCTTTCTTT	CASREQNTEAFF
TRBV7-9	NA	TRBJ1-1	NA	TGTGCCAGCAGCTTATCGGCCTCCGAAGCTTTCTTT	CASSLSASEAFF
TRBV7-9	NA	TRBJ2-3	NA	TGTGCCAGCAGCTTCTCCGCTGGCACAGATACGCAGTATTTT	CASSFSAGTDTQYF